This T cell receptor (beta chain) comes out of a study of spatial heterogeneity in lung cancer. Study information: A consistent excess of beta-chain over alpha-chain sequences was detected. A module score for T cells, taken from matched bulk RNA-seq, correlated strongly with TCR transcript counts in tumor regions.

TCRdb recomputed calls from the 5' RACE reads with MiXCR, one row per CDR3 protein. The table lists about 10,000 distinct CDR3 sequences, about 6% of them singletons. General study findings and limits: As ubiquitous and regional nonsynonymous mutations varied, counts of ubiquitous and regional expanded TCRs tracked them, respectively. Tumor mutation count correlated with how many alpha and beta TCRs expanded intratumorally.

Described time point: sample taken at primary tumor resection. Untreated early-stage non-small cell lung cancer patients, 55 to 85 in total, were the donors. Germline V lookup: CDR1 DFQATT, CDR2 SNEGSKA (reference sequence). Trimming cost V 3 bases and J 1 base, with 7 bases left between them. The CDR3 extends over 14 amino acids. This clonotype showed up many times. Its target is unknown. This sample comprised lung tumor tissue, obtained at surgery. The TCR sequence derives from a male donor with early-stage non-small cell lung cancer. The V and J genes are TRBV20-1 and TRBJ1-6; D ambiguous. Here the CDR3 reads CSASQISYNSPLHF. The CDR3 nucleotides read TGCAGTGCTAGTCAAATATCCTATAATTCACCCCTCCACTTT.